The 32 T cell receptor beta chains below all came from one sample that was sequenced in a study of cytomegalovirus exposure and HLA in healthy donors. PCR amplification relied on 60 Vbeta primers (plus 13 Jbeta primers). Only in-frame clones appear in the TCRdb table, and some are missing; sequencing was by immunoSEQ multiplex PCR. The table records about 190,000 clones, 78% of them present only once. Specimen: PBMCs. These receptors all come from a woman aged 30 to 39 in good health and CMV-seropositive.

CDR3 coding DNA: TGTGCCAGCCGCCGGGGGCTAGCGGGTTTAGGTGAGTTGGATGAGCAGTTCTTC. Protein: CASRRGLAGLGELDEQFF. The gene calls are TRBV7-9 and TRBJ2-1, with 8 nucleotides matching TRBD2. The CDR3 runs 18 residues. Unmatched junction bases numbered 23, after V lost 8 bases and J lost 8 bases. CDR1 is SEHNR and CDR2 is FQNEAQ in the germline V gene (reference sequence).

The chain employs TRBV27 and TRBJ2-7, with 12 positions matching TRBD2. The CDR3 consists of 14 residues. CDR1 and CDR2 from the germline V gene are MNHEY and SMNVEV (reference sequence). The trim removed 6 bases at V and 2 bases at J, leaving 2 bases unmatched. CDR3 DNA sequence: TGTGCCAGCAGCCCTAGCGGGGGGGCCTACGAGCAGTACTTC. Protein: CASSPSGGAYEQYF.

The V call is TRBV4-3, the J call TRBJ1-5; D might be TRBD1 (5 bases). The CDR3 totals 15 residues. The V end lost 0 bases, the J end lost 4 bases, and 10 bases lay between the germline ends. Germline CDR1 and CDR2: LGHNA and YSLEER. In DNA form, the CDR3 reads TGCGCCAGCAGCCAAGACCGGACACCTAATCAGCCCCAGCATTTT. As protein: CASSQDRTPNQPQHF.

This clone was seen more than once but under ten times. This sequence joins TRBV11-1 and TRBJ2-7; 7 bases align to TRBD1. The CDR3 is 14 amino acids. V shed 5 bases and J 3 bases; nucleotides not matched to a gene: 7. CDR1 and CDR2 (germline): SGHAT, FQDESV (reference sequence). The CDR3 DNA sequence: TGTGCCAGCAGCCAATACAGGGGTCTCTACGAGCAGTACTTC. Translation: CASSQYRGLYEQYF.

This clone has just one count. The chain carries TRBV11-3 and TRBJ2-3, with 8 bases lining up with TRBD2. From germline, CDR1 is SGHNT and CDR2 YENEEA. CDR3 length equals 17 residues. With V trimmed by 2 bases and J by 1 base, 8 bases remained unmatched. CDR3 sequence: CASSLKYGGACTDTQYF. The CDR3 nucleotides are TGTGCCAGCAGCTTAAAGTACGGGGGGGCCTGCACAGATACGCAGTATTTT.

This chain joins TRBV15 and TRBJ2-7; D is perhaps TRBD1 (6 bases). The CDR3 loop spans 15 amino acids. Between the trimmed V and J ends, which lost 2 bases and 0 bases, there was a span of 11 bases. CDR1 is LNHNV, CDR2 YYDKDF, per germline (reference sequence). This CDR3 is CATSRSDRSSYEQYF. CDR3 in DNA: TGTGCCACCAGCAGAAGCGACAGGAGCTCCTACGAGCAGTACTTC.

The rearrangement joins TRBV6-1 to TRBJ2-3; 7 bases align to TRBD2. Germline V gene data show CDR1 as MNHNS and CDR2 as SASEGT. Losses at the gene ends were 7 bases for V and 6 bases for J; bases not matched to a gene: 10. The CDR3 contains 14 residues. The CDR3 nucleotides are TGTGCCAGCACCTCGGGAGGAGGTAGGGATACGCAGTATTTT. It is translated as CASTSGGGRDTQYF.

The CDR3 DNA sequence: TGTGCCAGCAGTGAAGATGTCACAGGGTATGGCTACACCTTC. Amino acid sequence: CASSEDVTGYGYTF. This sequence joins TRBV2 and TRBJ1-2, with D perhaps matching TRBD1 (6 bases). The ends were cut back, 1 base at V and 5 bases at J, with 11 bases in the middle. Germline V gives CDR1 SNHLY, CDR2 FYNNEI. This CDR3 contains 14 residues.

Written as DNA, the CDR3 is TGTGCCAGCAGCATTAGCGTCCCCAACTATGGCTACACCTTC. Its protein product is CASSISVPNYGYTF. The chain combines TRBV7-9 with TRBJ1-2; D remains ambiguous. The CDR3 runs to 14 residues. The germline V gene encodes CDR1 SEHNR and CDR2 FQNEAQ (reference sequence). Trimming left V 5 bases short and J 2 bases short, with 12 bases between.

The chain combines TRBV2 with TRBJ1-5; D perhaps matches TRBD1 (5 bases). The CDR3 extends over 13 amino acids. Germline loops: CDR1 SNHLY, CDR2 FYNNEI. V shed 6 bases and J shed 5 bases, with 11 bases lying between them. The CDR3 DNA sequence: TGTGCCAGCAGCTCGGGGGTTTATCAGCCCCAGCATTTT. Its translation is CASSSGVYQPQHF.

The J gene is TRBJ1-6, the V gene TRBV7-3; tentatively, D is TRBD1 (5 bases). Trimming stripped 2 bases from V and 10 bases from J, with 12 bases between. The CDR3 is made up of 14 amino acids. The germline V gene encodes CDR1 SGHTA and CDR2 FQGTGA. The CDR3 region is CASSLSQGPSPLHF. The CDR3 DNA is TGTGCCAGCAGCTTATCGCAGGGTCCGTCACCCCTCCACTTT. The variable domain in full, with the rest retrieved from reference TRBV7-3 and TRBJ1-6, is GAGVSQTPSNKVTEKGKYVELRCDPISGHTALYWYRQSLGQGPEFLIYFQGTGAADDSGLPNDRFFAVRPEGSVSTLKIQRTERGDSAVYLCASSLSQGPSPLHFGNGTRLTVT.

This clone was recorded many times. This chain connects TRBV6-5 to TRBJ1-1; tentatively, D is TRBD1 (6 bases). The CDR3 contains 15 residues. V was pared by 7 bases and J by 1 base, with 16 bases between. Germline loops: CDR1 MNHEY, CDR2 SVGAGI. CDR3 protein: CASTMDSAANTEAFF. The DNA of the CDR3 is TGTGCCAGCACTATGGACAGCGCGGCGAACACTGAAGCTTTCTTT.

The chain recombines TRBV6-5 with TRBJ1-2, with 10 bases aligning to TRBD1. Germline V gene lookup returns CDR1 MNHEY and CDR2 SVGAGI. The V gene end was trimmed by 5 bases and the J gene end by 8 bases; junction bases not matched to a gene: 11. The CDR3 totals 15 residues. CDR3 sequence: CASSLTTGGSRGYTF. In DNA, the CDR3 is TGTGCCAGCAGTCTAACGACAGGGGGCTCGCGGGGCTACACCTTC.

The chain carries TRBV4-3 and TRBJ1-5, with D tentatively TRBD1 (6 bases). Trimming took 0 bases from V and 5 from J, leaving 14 bases between them. Germline assignment: CDR1 LGHNA and CDR2 YSLEER. This CDR3 region has 16 residues. The CDR3 sequence is CASSQELGAGDQPQHF. CDR3 coding DNA: TGCGCCAGCAGCCAAGAGTTGGGGGCAGGGGATCAGCCCCAGCATTTT.

J is TRBJ1-2 and V is TRBV2; 7 bases agree with TRBD1. V lost 2 bases to trimming and J lost 4 bases; unmatched junction nucleotides: 7. There are 15 residues in the CDR3. Germline CDR1 is SNHLY and CDR2 is FYNNEI. The CDR3 bases are TGTGCCAGCAGTGAATTAACAGGGGAACTCTATGGCTACACCTTC. The encoded protein is CASSELTGELYGYTF.

This chain links TRBV4-3 with TRBJ1-2; 7 bases match TRBD1. J was trimmed by 4 bases and V by 0 bases; bases with no gene match: 8. The CDR3 is 16 amino acids. Germline V gives CDR1 LGHNA, CDR2 YSLEER. CDR3 nucleotides: TGCGCCAGCAGCCAAGATTTTGGGGACAGCGTCTATGGCTACACCTTC. It specifies CASSQDFGDSVYGYTF.

On this clone: Other DNA sequences in this sample translate to the same CDR3. V usage is TRBV5-1 and J usage is TRBJ2-7; the match to TRBD1 covers 9 bases. V was clipped by 0 bases and J by 2 bases; unmatched bases: 0. The germline gives CDR1 SGHRS, CDR2 YFSETQ. The CDR3 has 14 residues. The CDR3 region is CASSLGTGAYEQYF. The CDR3 nucleotides read TGCGCCAGCAGCTTGGGGACAGGGGCCTACGAGCAGTACTTC.

This clone was counted only a few times. The gene calls are TRBV19 and TRBJ2-6; D remains ambiguous. Trimming took off 4 bases at V and 0 bases at J, with 7 bases between the two ends. Germline assignment: CDR1 LNHDA and CDR2 SQIVND (reference sequence). The CDR3 loop spans 15 amino acids. The chain's CDR3 is CASSRDSSGANVLTF. DNA for the CDR3: TGTGCCAGTAGTAGAGACTCCTCTGGGGCCAACGTCCTGACTTTC.

The chain joins TRBV29-1 to TRBJ2-3; 9 bases are a match to TRBD2. Trimming at V came to 7 bases and at J to 6 bases, leaving 5 bases not matched to a gene. Germline lookup yields CDR1 SQVTM and CDR2 ANQGSEA. CDR3 size: 12 residues. CDR3 sequence (DNA): TGCAGCGCGGGACTAGCTCCGGATACGCAGTATTTT. Its translation: CSAGLAPDTQYF.

The chain combines TRBV4-3 with TRBJ2-5; 12 positions match TRBD2. This CDR3 comprises 17 residues. V trimming: 0 bases; J trimming: 1 base; junction bases outside the gene matches: 3. Per germline, CDR1 LGHNA and CDR2 YSLEER. In nucleotides, the CDR3 is TGCGCCAGCAGCCAAGATCTAGCGGGGGGGCTCCAAGAGACCCAGTACTTC. It is translated as CASSQDLAGGLQETQYF.

The V and J genes are TRBV11-2 and TRBJ2-2; the match to TRBD2 covers 7 bases. Trimming removed 2 bases from V and 5 bases from J; junction bases left unmatched: 11. Germline CDR1 SGHAT, CDR2 FQNNGV. The CDR3 consists of 17 residues. The DNA of the CDR3 is TGTGCCAGCAGCTTATCGGCGGGAGTGATGAGAACCGGGGAGCTGTTTTTT. Amino acids: CASSLSAGVMRTGELFF.

This clone was observed a few times. This rearrangement joins TRBV2 to TRBJ2-1; no reliable D call. The CDR3 extends over 11 amino acids. V gave up 4 bases and J gave up 13 bases, with 11 bases separating them. Per the germline V gene, CDR1 is SNHLY and CDR2 is FYNNEI. Here the CDR3 DNA reads TGTGCCAGCAGTGTGGCCACACCCCAGTTCTTC. The encoded protein is CASSVATPQFF. The whole variable domain, filled in from reference TRBV2 and TRBJ2-1, reads EPEVTQTPSHQVTQMGQEVILRCVPISNHLYFYWYRQILGQKVEFLVSFYNNEISEKSEIFDDQFSVERPDGSNFTLKIRSTKLEDSAMYFCASSVATPQFFGPGTRLTVL.

This clone was seen a single time. This chain joins TRBV27 and TRBJ1-5; 8 positions match TRBD1. The CDR3 has 16 residues. V lost 6 bases to trimming and J lost 4 bases; unmatched junction nucleotides: 11. CDR1 is MNHEY and CDR2 is SMNVEV in the germline V gene (reference sequence). CDR3 nucleotides: TGTGCCAGCAGCGCAAAAATCGGGACAGGTAATCAGCCCCAGCATTTT. Amino acids: CASSAKIGTGNQPQHF.

In nucleotides, the CDR3 is TGCGCCAGCAGCTGGACAGGGGGGGACTATGGCTACACCTTC. This sequence encodes CASSWTGGDYGYTF. The chain employs TRBV4-1 and TRBJ1-2; 10 nucleotides agree with TRBD1. CDR1 is MGHRA and CDR2 is YSYEKL in the germline V gene. The V and J ends lost 5 bases and 3 bases, in that order; junction bases with no gene match: 3. This CDR3 has 14 residues.

The chain combines TRBV19 with TRBJ1-2; D gene unclear. Germline loops: CDR1 LNHDA, CDR2 SQIVND (reference sequence). V lost 3 bases and J 4 bases, leaving 6 bases between the germline ends. The CDR3 length is 12 residues. The CDR3: CASSMTGYGYTF. CDR3 bases: TGTGCCAGTAGTATGACGGGCTATGGCTACACCTTC.

V is TRBV19 and J is TRBJ1-1; D uncertain. The CDR3 has 13 amino acids. Trimming took off 5 bases at V and 8 bases at J, with 15 bases between the two ends. Germline V gene lookup returns CDR1 LNHDA and CDR2 SQIVND (reference sequence). The CDR3 is CASSARGGGEAFF. The CDR3 DNA sequence: TGTGCCAGTAGTGCACGGGGAGGAGGGGAAGCTTTCTTT.

The genes are TRBV27 and TRBJ2-7; TRBD1 might be the D (6 bases). This CDR3 contains 12 residues. CDR1 is MNHEY and CDR2 is SMNVEV in the germline V gene (reference sequence). V dropped 8 bases and J dropped 3 bases, with 11 bases sitting between them. The CDR3 spells CASADRIYEQYF. CDR3 sequence (DNA): TGTGCCAGCGCCGACAGGATCTACGAGCAGTACTTC.

The gene calls are TRBV9 and TRBJ1-5, with 10 nucleotides matching TRBD1. The CDR3 is 15 residues long. Losses at the gene ends were 0 bases for V and 9 bases for J; bases not matched to a gene: 6. The germline V gene has CDR1 SGDLS and CDR2 YYNGEE. CDR3 residues: CASSVGTGGGTPQHF. The CDR3 DNA sequence: TGTGCCAGCAGCGTAGGGACAGGGGGTGGCACGCCCCAGCATTTT.

V is TRBV11-2 and J is TRBJ2-1; TRBD2 matches at 10 bases. CDR3 length: 15 amino acids. The V gene's germline CDR1 is SGHAT and CDR2 FQNNGV. The V segment lost 7 bases and the J segment 8 bases; nucleotides outside the gene matches: 11. In DNA, the CDR3 is TGTGCCAGCACCTCCTGGGCTAGCGGGAGTTATGAGCAGTTCTTC. Residues: CASTSWASGSYEQFF. Variable domain in full (rest from reference TRBV11-2 and TRBJ2-1): EAGVAQSPRYKIIEKRQSVAFWCNPISGHATLYWYQQILGQGPKLLIQFQNNGVVDDSQLPKDRFSAERLKGVDSTLKIQPAKLEDSAVYLCASTSWASGSYEQFFGPGTRLTVL.

Concerning this clone: One end of the junction fails to match germline, which may point to a read error. The chain joins TRBV6-1 to TRBJ2-7, with D possibly TRBD1 on 6 matching bases. CDR3 length equals 15 residues. CDR1 is MNHNS, CDR2 SASEGT, per germline. In nucleotides, the CDR3 is TGTGCCAGCAGCGAAGACGAAGGACAGAATTACGAGCAGTACTTC. Translated, it gives CASSEDEGQNYEQYF.

This clone has just one count. The rearrangement uses TRBV14 and TRBJ1-1; TRBD1 matches at 12 bases. This CDR3 has 19 residues. CDR1 is SGHDN and CDR2 is FVKESK in the germline V gene. Trimming took 0 bases from V and 3 from J; bases not matched to a gene: 11. In DNA form, the CDR3 reads TGTGCCAGCAGCCAAGATGGGAGGGGGACAGGGGGCCGCGACACTGAAGCTTTCTTT. This translates into CASSQDGRGTGGRDTEAFF.

J is TRBJ2-3 and V is TRBV5-1; TRBD2 is a possible D gene (6 bases). CDR3 size: 16 residues. Per germline, CDR1 SGHRS and CDR2 YFSETQ. V dropped 4 bases and J dropped 3 bases, with 18 bases sitting between them. For the CDR3, the DNA is TGCGCCAGCAGCACCGGACGGGGGACTCGGACAGATACGCAGTATTTT. This codes for CASSTGRGTRTDTQYF.